These 20 T cell receptor beta chains were all obtained from the same sample, sequenced in a study of cytomegalovirus exposure and HLA in healthy donors. PCR employed 60 Vbeta and 13 Jbeta primers. Profiled with immunoSEQ multiplex PCR; TCRdb holds only in-frame clones, not every one. The sample has 150,000 to 200,000 clones, 70% to 80% seen once; the top ten hold over 2.5%. The source material was PBMCs. All receptors derive from a male donor in good health and CMV-seronegative.

This clone showed up just a few times. The chain uses TRBV7-2 and TRBJ1-5, with D tentatively TRBD1 (6 bases). CDR3 length: 12 amino acids. CDR1 and CDR2 (germline): SGHTA, FQGNSA. Deletions cut 5 bases from V and 7 bases from J, with 9 bases between. The DNA of the CDR3 is TGTGCCAGCAGCCCAAGGGGGCAGCCCCAGCATTTT. Translation gives CASSPRGQPQHF. The variable domain in full, with the rest retrieved from reference TRBV7-2 and TRBJ1-5, is GAGVSQSPSNKVTEKGKDVELRCDPISGHTALYWYRQSLGQGLEFLIYFQGNSAPDKSGLPSDRFSAERTGGSVSTLTIQRTQQEDSAVYLCASSPRGQPQHFGDGTRLSIL.

This chain links TRBV30 with TRBJ1-2; D unresolved. V lost 2 bases, J lost 4 bases, and 8 bases lay in between. The CDR3 has 12 amino acids. Germline-derived CDR1 and CDR2 are GTSNPN and SVGIG (reference sequence). The CDR3 here is CAWSLGIYGYTF. The CDR3 coding sequence is TGTGCCTGGAGTCTGGGCATCTATGGCTACACCTTC.

CDR3 bases: TGTGCCAGCAGCCTAGGATGGGGGGACTATGGCTACACCTTC. Protein sequence: CASSLGWGDYGYTF. The V and J genes are TRBV5-6 and TRBJ1-2, with D tentatively TRBD1 (5 bases). Looked up from germline, CDR1 is SGHDT and CDR2 is YYEEEE. V was pared by 4 bases and J by 3 bases, with 13 bases between. The CDR3 runs 14 residues.

The V call is TRBV28, the J call TRBJ1-1, with D unclear. The V gene's germline CDR1 is MDHEN and CDR2 SYDVKM. V lost 6 bases and J 5 bases, leaving 13 bases between the germline ends. The CDR3 sequence is 13 residues long. The CDR3 sequence: CASRRELVTEAFF. The CDR3 nucleotides read TGTGCCAGCAGACGGGAGCTGGTAACTGAAGCTTTCTTT.

CDR3 sequence (DNA): TGTGCCAGCAGTTTAGCGGGGAGATATAACAATGAGCAGTTCTTC. It codes for CASSLAGRYNNEQFF. This chain joins TRBV28 and TRBJ2-1; D is possibly TRBD2 (6 bases). Germline assignment: CDR1 MDHEN and CDR2 SYDVKM. This CDR3 is 15 amino acids long. V was shortened by 2 bases and J by 5 bases, with 13 bases between the two germline ends.

This chain uses TRBV7-9 with TRBJ2-1; 10 positions agree with TRBD2. Germline V gene lookup returns CDR1 SEHNR and CDR2 FQNEAQ (reference sequence). There are 15 residues in the CDR3. Trimming took 5 bases from V and 6 from J; bases not matched to a gene: 7. CDR3 DNA sequence: TGTGCCAGCAGCCGAACTAGCGGGATGGGCAATGAGCAGTTCTTC. The encoded protein is CASSRTSGMGNEQFF.

The rearrangement joins TRBV7-8 to TRBJ1-5, with D possibly matching TRBD1 (6 bases). Looked up from germline, CDR1 is SGHVS and CDR2 is FQNEAQ. Trimming took off 4 bases at V and 0 bases at J, with 10 bases between the two ends. CDR3 length equals 15 residues. This CDR3 reads CASSSGQYSNQPQHF. The CDR3 DNA reads TGTGCCAGCAGCTCCGGACAGTATAGCAATCAGCCCCAGCATTTT. The full variable domain, completed using reference TRBV7-8 and TRBJ1-5, is GAGVSQSPRYKVAKRGQDVALRCDPISGHVSLFWYQQALGQGPEFLTYFQNEAQLDKSGLPSDRFFAERPEGSVSTLKIQRTQQEDSAVYLCASSSGQYSNQPQHFGDGTRLSIL.

There are a few counts of this clone. The J gene is TRBJ1-4, the V gene TRBV5-1; D ambiguous. The CDR3 spans 15 residues. Germline V gene lookup returns CDR1 SGHRS and CDR2 YFSETQ. V was trimmed by 0 bases and J by 16 bases, leaving 22 bases between them. This CDR3 is CASSLGLGPQPQRFF. Here the CDR3 DNA reads TGCGCCAGCAGCTTGGGTCTCGGTCCCCAACCTCAACGGTTTTTT. The variable domain in full, with the rest retrieved from reference TRBV5-1 and TRBJ1-4, is KAGVTQTPRYLIKTRGQQVTLSCSPISGHRSVSWYQQTPGQGLQFLFEYFSETQRNKGNFPGRFSGRQFSNSRSEMNVSTLELGDSALYLCASSLGLGPQPQRFFGSGTQLSVL.

This clone was seen only once. The V call is TRBV6-6, the J call TRBJ1-1; D possibly corresponds to TRBD1 (5 bases). Germline CDR1 MNHNY, CDR2 SVGAGI (reference sequence). The CDR3 spans 14 residues. Trimming left V 6 bases short and J 4 bases short, with 15 bases between. This chain's CDR3 is CASSPVTGSTEAFF. The CDR3 nucleotides read TGTGCCAGCAGCCCTGTAACAGGAAGCACTGAAGCTTTCTTT.

In nucleotides, the CDR3 is TGTGCCAGCAGCTCGGACAGGGACGGCTACACCTTC. Its translation is CASSSDRDGYTF. The chain recombines TRBV7-2 with TRBJ1-2, with 8 bases matching TRBD1. The length of the CDR3 is 12 residues. The germline V gene encodes CDR1 SGHTA and CDR2 FQGNSA. The ends lost 4 bases at V and 8 bases at J; junction bases unmatched: 3.

The chain employs TRBV10-3 and TRBJ2-7; 14 nucleotides agree with TRBD2. Germline lookup yields CDR1 ENHRY and CDR2 SYGVKD. Trimming took 7 bases from V and 3 from J; bases not matched to a gene: 5. This CDR3 spans 15 amino acids. This CDR3 reads CAITGTSGGVYEQYF. In DNA form, the CDR3 reads TGTGCCATCACCGGGACTAGCGGGGGTGTCTACGAGCAGTACTTC.

The chain is built from TRBV19 and TRBJ1-5, with 8 bases matching TRBD1. This CDR3 comprises 15 residues. J lost 2 bases, V lost 6 bases, and 6 bases had no gene match. CDR1 is LNHDA and CDR2 is SQIVND in the germline V gene (reference sequence). For the CDR3, the DNA is TGTGCCAGTAGCTCCCTGACAGGGGGCAATCAGCCCCAGCATTTT. Residues: CASSSLTGGNQPQHF. The entire variable domain, with the rest obtained from reference TRBV19 and TRBJ1-5, is as follows: DGGITQSPKYLFRKEGQNVTLSCEQNLNHDAMYWYRQDPGQGLRLIYYSQIVNDFQKGDIAEGYSVSREKKESFPLTVTSAQKNPTAFYLCASSSLTGGNQPQHFGDGTRLSIL.

The CDR3 region is CASSIGSGGNYGYTF. The DNA of the CDR3 is TGTGCCAGCAGCATCGGATCTGGGGGGAACTATGGCTACACCTTC. The chain uses TRBV7-6 and TRBJ1-2, with D possibly matching TRBD1 (5 bases). V dropped 5 bases and J dropped 2 bases, with 15 bases sitting between them. There are 15 residues in the CDR3. Germline values: CDR1 SGHVS, CDR2 FNYEAQ. Filled out from reference TRBV7-6 and TRBJ1-2, the complete variable domain reads GAGVSQSPRYKVTKRGQDVALRCDPISGHVSLYWYRQALGQGPEFLTYFNYEAQQDKSGLPNDRFSAERPEGSISTLTIQRTEQRDSAMYRCASSIGSGGNYGYTFGSGTRLTVV.

This clone was seen only once. The V and J genes are TRBV9 and TRBJ2-5; 9 bases align to TRBD2. Germline V gives CDR1 SGDLS, CDR2 YYNGEE. V dropped 3 bases and J dropped 1; count of bases not matched to a gene: 10. CDR3 length: 17 residues. The CDR3: CASSARGASGTQETQYF. The CDR3 coding sequence is TGTGCCAGCAGCGCGAGGGGGGCTAGCGGGACCCAAGAGACCCAGTACTTC.

This clone has just one count. V usage is TRBV9 and J usage is TRBJ2-1; tentatively, D is TRBD1 (5 bases). CDR3 length equals 15 residues. The V and J ends lost 5 bases and 2 bases respectively, with 14 bases between them. Germline CDR1 reads SGDLS; CDR2 reads YYNGEE. DNA for the CDR3: TGTGCCAGCAGTCCGCACACAGGTCCCTACAATGAGCAGTTCTTC. Its translation: CASSPHTGPYNEQFF.

This clone is a singleton in its sample. The chain has TRBV30 and TRBJ1-1; 8 bases fit TRBD1. The CDR3 sequence is 15 residues long. Per germline, CDR1 GTSNPN and CDR2 SVGIG (reference sequence). V shed 0 bases and J 3 bases; nucleotides not matched to a gene: 6. CDR3 sequence (DNA): TGTGCCTGGAGTGTTAAACAGGGGGGTGACACTGAAGCTTTCTTT. Translated: CAWSVKQGGDTEAFF.

The gene calls are TRBV29-1 and TRBJ1-2; 11 bases align to TRBD1. Germline-derived CDR1 and CDR2 are SQVTM and ANQGSEA. The length of the CDR3 is 12 residues. Losses at the gene ends were 7 bases for V and 10 bases for J; bases not matched to a gene: 8. CDR3 protein: CSGKGQGADYTF. CDR3 coding DNA: TGCAGCGGGAAAGGACAGGGGGCTGACTACACCTTC.

This clone turned up a few times. The chain has TRBV19 and TRBJ1-5; weak D call: TRBD1 (6 bases). Trimming pared 7 bases from V and 7 bases from J, leaving 20 bases between. Germline V lookup: CDR1 LNHDA, CDR2 SQIVND (reference sequence). CDR3 length equals 15 residues. Here the CDR3 reads CASTIGTGRDQPQHF. The CDR3 nucleotides read TGTGCCAGTACCATAGGAACAGGGAGAGACCAGCCCCAGCATTTT. Complete variable domain (other parts from reference TRBV19 and TRBJ1-5): DGGITQSPKYLFRKEGQNVTLSCEQNLNHDAMYWYRQDPGQGLRLIYYSQIVNDFQKGDIAEGYSVSREKKESFPLTVTSAQKNPTAFYLCASTIGTGRDQPQHFGDGTRLSIL.

This chain connects TRBV7-3 to TRBJ2-1; TRBD1 matches at 7 bases. The CDR3 covers 16 residues. The V gene's germline CDR1 is SGHTA and CDR2 FQGTGA. After removal of 4 bases from V and 0 bases from J, the junction contained 6 bases not matched to a gene. The CDR3, as DNA: TGTGCCAGCAGCTCCCCGGACAGGCTCTCCTACAATGAGCAGTTCTTC. Encoded protein: CASSSPDRLSYNEQFF.

This chain joins TRBV5-1 and TRBJ2-7; maybe TRBD1 (6 bases). Germline V gives CDR1 SGHRS, CDR2 YFSETQ. Trimming removed 0 bases at V and 0 bases at J, with 10 bases between. The CDR3 is 15 residues long. CDR3 in amino acids: CASSLGQVSSYEQYF. CDR3 sequence (DNA): TGCGCCAGCAGCTTGGGACAGGTGAGCTCCTACGAGCAGTACTTC.